Here is one TCR beta chain with its context. Antigen specificity is unknown. Terminally differentiated effector memory CD45RA+ cells were excluded from the naive CD8 cells, which were CD45RO-negative and positively selected for CCR7. The method was immunoSEQ multiplex PCR; TCRdb's version includes in-frame clones alone and lacks a portion of them. The sample records over 2,000,000 clones, 90% to 95% being singletons. V shed 10 bases and J shed 4 bases, with 16 bases lying between them. The germline CDR1 and CDR2 sequences are WNHNN and SYGVQD (reference sequence). The CDR3 length is 14 residues. These data belong to a study of shared clonotypes between healthy human individuals. General study results and limits: Researchers sampled blood only, noting tissue repertoires likely differ. Sequencing depth was predicted to influence how clonotypes are shared among donors. Non-shared clonotypes displayed generation probabilities falling below those of clonotypes present in all four donors.

This sequence originates from a man younger than 30 in good health. Some clones in this sample may be carry-over from other donors' samples. The chain joins TRBV10-1 to TRBJ2-2, with D tentatively TRBD2 (6 bases). Input material: naive CD8+ T cells from PBMCs. For the CDR3, the DNA is TGCGCCACCTCGCGGGGCCGGGGCACCGGGGAGCTGTTTTTT. Its protein is CATSRGRGTGELFF.